The 10 T cell receptor beta chains given below trace back to one sample, sequenced in a study of cytomegalovirus exposure and HLA in healthy donors. 13 Jbeta primers and 60 Vbeta primers were used for the PCR. Assay used: immunoSEQ multiplex PCR; TCRdb lists only in-frame clones, some missing. The repertoire holds 90,000 to 110,000 clones, with roughly 79% as singletons. The material sequenced was PBMCs. These receptors were obtained from a woman aged 30 to 39 in good health and CMV-seronegative.

This clone was detected only once. The rearrangement links TRBV30 to TRBJ2-1, with a possible D match to TRBD2 (5 bases). The V and J ends lost 1 base and 6 bases respectively, with 7 bases between them. Germline lookup yields CDR1 GTSNPN and CDR2 SVGIG (reference sequence). The CDR3 is 12 residues long. CDR3 DNA: TGTGCCTGGAGTGCTACTAGCAATGAGCAGTTCTTC. This codes for CAWSATSNEQFF.

The rearrangement uses TRBV21-1 and TRBJ1-2; TRBD1, the table's D call, was not compared with the DNA. TRBV21-1 counts as a pseudogene. This CDR3 has 15 amino acids. The CDR3, as DNA: TGTGCCAGCAGCAAAGATTTGGACAGCTTCGATGGCTACACCTTC. Amino acid sequence: CASSKDLDSFDGYTF.

The chain combines TRBV6-6 with TRBJ2-1; a weak D match, TRBD2 (6 bases). There are 15 residues in the CDR3. Trimming took 0 bases from V and 10 from J, leaving 16 bases between them. Per germline, CDR1 MNHNY and CDR2 SVGAGI (reference sequence). The CDR3 DNA reads TGTGCCAGCAGTTACTCGCAGGAGGGGTGGGAGGAGCAGTTCTTC. Translation gives CASSYSQEGWEEQFF.

The chain combines TRBV19 with TRBJ1-5; the match to TRBD1 covers 7 bases. The CDR3 has 14 amino acids. CDR1 is LNHDA and CDR2 is SQIVND in the germline V gene (reference sequence). Trimming cost V 3 bases and J 2 bases; bases outside gene matches: 1. CDR3 in DNA: TGTGCCAGTAGTATCGGACAGGGCAATCAGCCCCAGCATTTT. Translation gives CASSIGQGNQPQHF. Together with reference TRBV19 and TRBJ1-5, the CDR3 gives the full variable domain: DGGITQSPKYLFRKEGQNVTLSCEQNLNHDAMYWYRQDPGQGLRLIYYSQIVNDFQKGDIAEGYSVSREKKESFPLTVTSAQKNPTAFYLCASSIGQGNQPQHFGDGTRLSIL.

V and J are TRBV6-5 and TRBJ2-3, with TRBD2 matching over 11 bases. Trimming removed 3 bases from V and 4 bases from J; junction bases left unmatched: 3. CDR1 and CDR2 from the germline V gene are MNHEY and SVGAGI. The CDR3 sequence is 15 residues long. The CDR3, as DNA: TGTGCCAGCAGTTATAAACTAGCGGGAGCAGATACGCAGTATTTT. Its protein product is CASSYKLAGADTQYF.

The chain carries TRBV6-6 and TRBJ2-3; possibly TRBD2 for D (6 bases). The CDR3 is made up of 15 amino acids. V was pared by 3 bases and J by 4 bases, with 14 bases between. Per germline, CDR1 MNHNY and CDR2 SVGAGI (reference sequence). For the CDR3, the DNA is TGTGCCAGCAGTTATCCGGAGGGTGCGTCAGATACGCAGTATTTT. Its protein product is CASSYPEGASDTQYF.

This chain joins TRBV2 and TRBJ1-2, with 10 bases identical to TRBD1. Germline-derived CDR1 and CDR2 are SNHLY and FYNNEI. CDR3 length: 15 residues. V lost 10 bases, J lost 2 bases, and 10 bases stayed unmatched. CDR3 residues: CATARDRGMNYGYTF. The CDR3 nucleotides are TGTGCCACTGCCCGGGACAGGGGTATGAACTATGGCTACACCTTC.

The chain joins TRBV5-1 to TRBJ2-1; TRBD2 matches at 16 bases. The CDR3 spans 19 residues. Germline lookup yields CDR1 SGHRS and CDR2 YFSETQ. V lost 4 bases to trimming and J lost 0 bases; unmatched junction nucleotides: 7. CDR3 sequence: CASSPGTSGRARSYNEQFF. The DNA of the CDR3 is TGCGCCAGCAGCCCCGGGACTAGCGGGAGGGCTCGCTCCTACAATGAGCAGTTCTTC.

The rearrangement uses TRBV6-1 and TRBJ2-5; 8 positions match TRBD1. V gave up 1 base and J gave up 5 bases; unmatched junction bases: 9. Per germline, CDR1 MNHNS and CDR2 SASEGT. The CDR3 consists of 16 residues. Here the CDR3 DNA reads TGTGCCAGCAGTGAAGAGGCAGGGGGCAGGCAGGAGACCCAGTACTTC. As protein: CASSEEAGGRQETQYF.

This chain uses TRBV5-5 with TRBJ2-6; weak D call: TRBD2 (5 bases). Germline V CDR1 and CDR2: SGHKS, YYEKEE (reference sequence). The CDR3 length is 16 residues. Trimming took off 0 bases at V and 0 bases at J, with 7 bases between the two ends. The CDR3 loop is CASSLGGYSGANVLTF. Written as DNA, the CDR3 is TGTGCCAGCAGCTTGGGAGGGTACTCTGGGGCCAACGTCCTGACTTTC. Complete variable domain (other parts from reference TRBV5-5 and TRBJ2-6): DAGVTQSPTHLIKTRGQQVTLRCSPISGHKSVSWYQQVLGQGPQFIFQYYEKEERGRGNFPDRFSARQFPNYSSELNVNALLLGDSALYLCASSLGGYSGANVLTFGAGSRLTVL.